This TCR beta chain was sequenced during a study of shared clonotypes between healthy human individuals. For this clone: The sample carries other DNA sequences with the same CDR3.

This CDR3 has 13 residues. Trimming shortened V by 0 bases and J by 2 bases, and 5 bases separated the two germline ends. Germline V lookup: CDR1 SGDLS, CDR2 YYNGEE. Only in-frame clones appear in the TCRdb table, and some are missing; sequencing was by immunoSEQ multiplex PCR. The sample carries fewer than 3 million clones, 85% to 95% recorded once. This clonotype was sampled from a man aged 18 to 30 in good health. Some clones in this sample may be carry-over from other donors' samples. V gene TRBV9 combines with J gene TRBJ2-5; D is undetermined. The specimen was naive CD4+ T cells from PBMCs. Described subset: CD45RA+ positively selected. CDR3 sequence reads: CASSVEGQETQYF. CDR3 nucleotide sequence: TGTGCCAGCAGCGTAGAAGGACAAGAGACCCAGTACTTC.